This TCR beta chain was captured by sequencing in a study of blood T cell repertoires in COVID-19. About the research overall: Samples of COVID-19 (acute and convalescent) were obtained from the United States, Italy and Spain. T cells, B-cell-depleted T cells, or PBMCs supplied cDNA or gDNA.

Clinical history as reported by participants underpinned cohort assignment. Germline CDR1 and CDR2: SGHVS and FQNEAQ. V lost 5 bases and J lost 1, with 17 bases in between. The CDR3 runs to 16 residues. In the original analysis: For nucleated cells, counts were estimated from reference gene primer amplification. The repertoire was sequenced with immunoSEQ multiplex PCR; TCRdb's copy has only in-frame clones and lacks some. D and trimming were read from the DNA, whereas the V and J calls and clone size are those reported in that table. Here the sample spans tens of thousands of clones, 80% to 90% being singletons.

The sequence was obtained from a woman aged 45-65 years with acute COVID-19. Sequencing was done on a sample of PBMCs or T cells enriched from blood (not recorded which). The chain recombines TRBV7-8 with TRBJ1-1, with TRBD1 as a possible D gene (6 bases). The CDR3 DNA reads TGTGCCAGCAGCCTAGACTCCGGGACATCGAACACTGAAGCTTTCTTT. It translates to CASSLDSGTSNTEAFF.